This entry features one T cell receptor (beta chain) sequence. Its antigen is undetermined. This entry is derived from a study of cytomegalovirus exposure and HLA in healthy donors. On the study more broadly: Among the 300 to 500 genotyped donors, 81% were placed in the Caucasian-associated ancestry cluster.

60 Vbeta and 13 Jbeta primers were used in PCR. The protocol was immunoSEQ multiplex PCR, while the TCRdb copy is restricted to in-frame clones and leaves out a portion. The sample includes approximately 150,000 clones, approximately 74% seen only once; the top ten take approximately 3%. J was trimmed by 9 bases and V by 2 bases; bases with no gene match: 9. The germline CDR1 and CDR2 sequences are MNHNS and SASEGT. The CDR3 consists of 16 residues. Study-wide findings and caveats: Indistinguishability led to the exclusion of some V segments, TRBV6-2 and TRBV6-3 included.

The TCR was taken from a woman between 25 and 40 years old in good health and CMV-seronegative. The rearrangement uses TRBV6-1 and TRBJ2-1, with TRBD2 matching 11 bases. The sample comprised PBMCs. The CDR3 sequence is CASSESRGTSGGEQFF. CDR3 DNA: TGTGCCAGCAGTGAATCCCGCGGGACTAGCGGCGGTGAGCAGTTCTTC.